This TCR beta chain stems from a study of blood T cell repertoires in COVID-19. Study-level information: Samples of COVID-19 (acute and convalescent) were obtained from the United States, Italy and Spain. PBMCs, B-cell-depleted T cells, or T cells were the source of the cDNA or gDNA that made up the material.

The CDR3 runs 13 residues. V was clipped by 8 bases and J by 1 base; unmatched bases: 4. Germline loops: CDR1 SNHLY, CDR2 FYNNEI. How the authors handled the data: Quantification of nucleated cells was approximated via reference gene primer amplification. The data were produced by immunoSEQ multiplex PCR, yet TCRdb's version contains in-frame clones alone and is incomplete. V and J calls and clone size follow that table, whereas D and trimming were derived from the DNA. The sample carries around 40,000 clones, approximately 85% recorded once. The sequenced sample was peripheral blood. This sequence was found in a human donor in a cohort sampled during active COVID-19. This chain uses TRBV2 with TRBJ2-5, with 7 bases that match TRBD1. The CDR3 DNA follows: TGTGCCAGCGCCGGGACAGTCCAAGAGACCCAGTACTTC. Translation: CASAGTVQETQYF.